The 21 T cell receptor beta chains below come from one sample, sequenced in a study of cytomegalovirus exposure and HLA in healthy donors. The primer mix had 60 Vbeta and 13 Jbeta primers. TCRdb keeps only in-frame clones here, not all; method: immunoSEQ multiplex PCR. This sample has some 220,000 clones, with 77% found just once. Specimen: PBMCs. The source of these receptors is a woman aged 55-75 years in good health and CMV-seropositive.

The chain is built from TRBV15 and TRBJ2-7, with 7 bases matching TRBD1. Germline V CDR1 and CDR2: LNHNV, YYDKDF (reference sequence). This CDR3 is built from 15 residues. The trim removed 1 base at V and 0 bases at J, leaving 3 bases unmatched. The CDR3 bases are TGTGCCACCAGCAGAGGCAGGGGGAGCTCCTACGAGCAGTACTTC. As protein: CATSRGRGSSYEQYF.

This chain uses TRBV18 with TRBJ2-3; possibly TRBD2 for D (6 bases). This CDR3 comprises 14 residues. Per the germline V gene, CDR1 is KGHSH and CDR2 is LQKENI. The ends were cut back, 4 bases at V and 4 bases at J, with 12 bases in the middle. The CDR3 loop is CASSQLAAADTQYF. The CDR3 DNA sequence: TGTGCCAGCTCACAACTAGCAGCGGCAGATACGCAGTATTTT.

This clone came up a few times. The CDR3 is CASSPTVNARTGELFF. The CDR3 nucleotides are TGCGCCAGCAGCCCCACCGTGAATGCGAGAACCGGGGAGCTGTTTTTT. The chain carries TRBV5-1 and TRBJ2-2, with D unclear. This CDR3 is built from 16 residues. Germline CDR1 reads SGHRS; CDR2 reads YFSETQ. Trimming cost V 4 bases and J 5 bases, with 18 bases left between them.

The genes are TRBV5-1 and TRBJ1-5, with a weak D call TRBD1 (5 bases). The CDR3 is made up of 14 amino acids. The germline V gene encodes CDR1 SGHRS and CDR2 YFSETQ. V lost 0 bases and J lost 8, with 12 bases in between. CDR3 nucleotide sequence: TGCGCCAGCAGCTTGGATGGGACTCAAAAGCCCCAGCATTTT. Translated: CASSLDGTQKPQHF.

This clone was counted only a few times. The V and J genes are TRBV25-1 and TRBJ1-2; a possible D gene is TRBD1 (5 bases). The V end lost 6 bases, the J end lost 3 bases, and 8 bases lay between the germline ends. Germline V gene sequence: CDR1 MGHDK, CDR2 SYGVNS. This CDR3 region has 12 residues. This chain's CDR3 is CASSRAHYGYTF. DNA of the CDR3: TGTGCCAGCAGCAGGGCGCACTATGGCTACACCTTC.

The V and J genes are TRBV11-2 and TRBJ2-3, with 7 bases fitting TRBD1. CDR1 and CDR2 from the germline V gene are SGHAT and FQNNGV. Germline trimming cut 5 bases from V and 4 bases from J; bases unmatched to any gene: 3. The CDR3 runs 13 residues. CDR3 coding DNA: TGTGCCAGCAGCGTAGGACAGGCAGATACGCAGTATTTT. Translated: CASSVGQADTQYF.

This clone has only one observation. The rearrangement uses TRBV7-8 and TRBJ1-5; possibly TRBD1 for D (5 bases). Germline V lookup: CDR1 SGHVS, CDR2 FQNEAQ. This CDR3 has 13 residues. V lost 5 bases to trimming and J lost 4 bases, with 9 bases between them. The CDR3 protein is CASSPTGNQPQHF. The CDR3 region has the DNA TGTGCCAGCAGCCCCACAGGAAATCAGCCCCAGCATTTT.

As concerns this clone: The same CDR3 arises from other DNA sequences in this sample as well. The chain links TRBV5-1 to TRBJ1-4, with TRBD1 identical over 9 bases. V trimming: 3 bases; J trimming: 8 bases; junction bases outside the gene matches: 5. This CDR3 comprises 14 residues. Germline V gene data show CDR1 as SGHRS and CDR2 as YFSETQ. For the CDR3, the DNA is TGCGCCAGCAGCTCGGGACAGGGAGGGGAAAAACTGTTTTTT. Encoded protein: CASSSGQGGEKLFF.

The V call is TRBV29-1, the J call TRBJ2-2; 8 bases agree with TRBD1. V was pared by 4 bases and J by 3 bases, with 10 bases of the junction left unmatched. The CDR3 has 16 amino acids. CDR1 SQVTM and CDR2 ANQGSEA come from the germline V gene. DNA of the CDR3: TGCAGCGTTGGACAGGGGAACGGTCGCGACACCGGGGAGCTGTTTTTT. The encoded protein is CSVGQGNGRDTGELFF.

This rearrangement joins TRBV30 to TRBJ1-2; perhaps TRBD1 as D (5 bases). The CDR3 contains 13 residues. The ends were cut back, 0 bases at V and 5 bases at J, with 10 bases in the middle. Germline values: CDR1 GTSNPN, CDR2 SVGIG (reference sequence). The CDR3 DNA follows: TGTGCCTGGAGTGTAGGGGTAGGGTATGGCTACACCTTC. Amino acids: CAWSVGVGYGYTF.

The chain uses TRBV4-1 and TRBJ2-2, with 7 bases fitting TRBD1. The V and J ends lost 4 bases and 2 bases, in that order; junction bases with no gene match: 7. The CDR3 is 16 residues long. Germline V gene lookup returns CDR1 MGHRA and CDR2 YSYEKL. DNA for the CDR3: TGCGCCAGCAGCCCGACCGGGACAGAAAACACCGGGGAGCTGTTTTTT. Amino acid sequence: CASSPTGTENTGELFF.

This clone occurred a few times. The CDR3 is CASMAGTNTGELFF. Written as DNA, the CDR3 is TGTGCCAGCATGGCGGGCACGAACACCGGGGAGCTGTTTTTT. The chain couples TRBV6-1 to TRBJ2-2, with D perhaps TRBD2 (5 bases). Deletions cut 7 bases from V and 0 bases from J, with 9 bases between. The germline V gene encodes CDR1 MNHNS and CDR2 SASEGT. This CDR3 has 14 residues.

There are a few counts of this clone. The J gene is TRBJ1-4, the V gene TRBV7-2; D might be TRBD1 (5 bases). Deletions cut 1 base from V and 8 bases from J, with 14 bases between. Germline assignment: CDR1 SGHTA and CDR2 FQGNSA. This CDR3 has 15 amino acids. CDR3 in DNA: TGTGCCAGCAGCTTAGTTGCCAGGGTCGGGGAAAAACTGTTTTTT. It specifies CASSLVARVGEKLFF.

The V and J genes are TRBV7-6 and TRBJ2-1; no clear D. The CDR3 covers 13 residues. V was trimmed by 1 base and J by 8 bases, leaving 9 bases between them. Per the germline V gene, CDR1 is SGHVS and CDR2 is FNYEAQ. The CDR3: CASSLVGPHEQFF. The CDR3 DNA follows: TGTGCCAGCAGCTTAGTTGGGCCCCATGAGCAGTTCTTC. The full variable domain, with the rest looked up from reference TRBV7-6 and TRBJ2-1, is GAGVSQSPRYKVTKRGQDVALRCDPISGHVSLYWYRQALGQGPEFLTYFNYEAQQDKSGLPNDRFSAERPEGSISTLTIQRTEQRDSAMYRCASSLVGPHEQFFGPGTRLTVL.

Regarding this clone: Other DNA sequences in this specimen translate into the identical CDR3. The V and J genes are TRBV6-1 and TRBJ2-3, with a tentative D call TRBD2 (5 bases). CDR1 is MNHNS and CDR2 is SASEGT in the germline V gene. V lost 5 bases and J 4 bases, leaving 13 bases between the germline ends. The CDR3 covers 14 residues. The CDR3 spells CASSSGLGADTQYF. The CDR3, as DNA: TGTGCCAGCAGTAGCGGACTGGGCGCAGATACGCAGTATTTT.

This clone appeared a few times. The chain is built from TRBV18 and TRBJ1-1; unclear D gene. The V gene's germline CDR1 is KGHSH and CDR2 LQKENI. The CDR3 is made up of 15 amino acids. V dropped 6 bases and J dropped 1 base, with 15 bases sitting between them. DNA for the CDR3: TGTGCCAGCTCCCCGAATAGTGACACGAACACTGAAGCTTTCTTT. It yields the protein CASSPNSDTNTEAFF.

The chain carries TRBV27 and TRBJ1-2; D call uncertain. The V gene lost 2 bases and the J gene lost 3 bases, with 13 bases spanning the gap. The CDR3 has 15 amino acids. Per the germline V gene, CDR1 is MNHEY and CDR2 is SMNVEV (reference sequence). DNA of the CDR3: TGTGCCAGCAGTTTAGTACCCCCCCAGTACTATGGCTACACCTTC. Translation: CASSLVPPQYYGYTF.

The J gene is TRBJ2-3, the V gene TRBV6-5, with D perhaps matching TRBD2 (7 bases). The CDR3 has 16 residues. The V and J ends lost 0 bases and 1 base respectively, with 11 bases between them. Per germline, CDR1 MNHEY and CDR2 SVGAGI. CDR3 loop: CASSYSGGGGTDTQYF. CDR3 bases: TGTGCCAGCAGTTACTCGGGGGGGGGCGGCACAGATACGCAGTATTTT.

This clone is a singleton in its sample. The V call is TRBV7-2, the J call TRBJ2-3; 12 bases line up with TRBD2. V lost 5 bases to trimming and J lost 2 bases; unmatched junction nucleotides: 11. CDR3 length: 18 amino acids. Germline CDR1 and CDR2: SGHTA and FQGNSA. CDR3 sequence reads: CASSPQPGLAGPTDTQYF. CDR3 DNA sequence: TGTGCCAGCAGCCCCCAACCAGGACTAGCGGGACCCACAGATACGCAGTATTTT. The whole variable domain, filled in from reference TRBV7-2 and TRBJ2-3, reads GAGVSQSPSNKVTEKGKDVELRCDPISGHTALYWYRQSLGQGLEFLIYFQGNSAPDKSGLPSDRFSAERTGGSVSTLTIQRTQQEDSAVYLCASSPQPGLAGPTDTQYFGPGTRLTVL.

V usage is TRBV6-1 and J usage is TRBJ2-2; 10 bases line up with TRBD2. The junction had 2 bases not matched to a gene; V was cut back by 7 bases and J by 0 bases. This CDR3 is 15 amino acids long. Germline values: CDR1 MNHNS, CDR2 SASEGT. The CDR3 DNA reads TGTGCCAGCAAAGCGGGAGGGACGAACACCGGGGAGCTGTTTTTT. It yields the protein CASKAGGTNTGELFF.

This sequence joins TRBV7-8 and TRBJ2-1; D call uncertain. CDR1 SGHVS and CDR2 FQNEAQ come from the germline V gene. V was trimmed by 2 bases and J by 10 bases, leaving 18 bases between them. The CDR3 contains 15 residues. CDR3 in amino acids: CASSLISQAQGEQFF. CDR3 sequence (DNA): TGTGCCAGCAGCTTAATCTCCCAGGCCCAAGGCGAGCAGTTCTTC.